The 27 T cell receptor beta chains listed next were all sequenced from one sample in a study of siplizumab effects on memory and regulatory T cells. Method: immunoSEQ multiplex PCR; TCRdb's copy keeps in-frame clones and lacks some. The sample lists over 85,000 clones, 94% seen once, with 0.3% in the top ten. Material for sequencing was non-Treg CD4+ T cells sorted from blood. The receptors stem from a human donor in good health.

The genes are TRBV5-1 and TRBJ1-4; D gene ambiguous. V was clipped by 4 bases and J by 0 bases, with 13 bases between them. Germline V gene sequence: CDR1 SGHRS, CDR2 YFSETQ. This CDR3 is 16 amino acids long. CDR3 coding DNA: TGCGCCAGCAGCGCGCCAAGTTCTGCAACTAATGAAAAACTGTTTTTT. It translates to CASSAPSSATNEKLFF.

V usage is TRBV9 and J usage is TRBJ1-3; 9 positions agree with TRBD1. Germline V gene sequence: CDR1 SGDLS, CDR2 YYNGEE. The CDR3 has 17 amino acids. V was pared by 0 bases and J by 0 bases, with 4 bases of the junction left unmatched. CDR3 coding DNA: TGTGCCAGCAGCGTAGGGGACAGGGACGGCTCTGGAAACACCATATATTTT. Protein sequence: CASSVGDRDGSGNTIYF.

V is TRBV6-5 and J is TRBJ2-7; possibly TRBD2 for D (6 bases). The germline V gene has CDR1 MNHEY and CDR2 SVGAGI. This CDR3 spans 14 amino acids. Trimming took 4 bases from V and 1 from J, leaving 11 bases between them. CDR3 residues: CASSSPGLSYEQYF. CDR3 coding DNA: TGTGCCAGCAGTTCCCCGGGACTTTCCTACGAGCAGTACTTC.

This chain uses TRBV9 with TRBJ2-7; D unresolved. Germline V gives CDR1 SGDLS, CDR2 YYNGEE. This CDR3 spans 14 amino acids. V lost 2 bases and J lost 4, with 13 bases in between. CDR3 DNA: TGTGCCAGCAGCGTGGACGTAATGACTTACGAGCAGTACTTC. As protein: CASSVDVMTYEQYF.

The V gene is TRBV6-5, the J gene TRBJ2-5; D unclear. V dropped 2 bases and J dropped 2 bases, with 6 bases sitting between them. Germline CDR1 and CDR2: MNHEY and SVGAGI. This CDR3 contains 13 residues. The CDR3 loop reads CASSYTAQETQYF. The CDR3, as DNA: TGTGCCAGCAGTTACACGGCTCAAGAGACCCAGTACTTC.

In nucleotides, the CDR3 is TGTGCCAGCAGCTCACGGGACAGGGGCGGAAAACTGTTTTTT. Residues: CASSSRDRGGKLFF. V and J are TRBV5-4 and TRBJ1-4, with 10 bases identical to TRBD1. J lost 10 bases, V lost 3 bases, and 6 bases had no gene match. The CDR3 extends over 14 amino acids. The germline gives CDR1 SGHNT, CDR2 YYREEE (reference sequence). Looking up the rest from reference TRBV5-4 and TRBJ1-4 gives the full variable domain: ETGVTQSPTHLIKTRGQQVTLRCSSQSGHNTVSWYQQALGQGPQFIFQYYREEENGRGNFPPRFSGLQFPNYSSELNVNALELDDSALYLCASSSRDRGGKLFFGSGTQLSVL.

This sequence joins TRBV7-3 and TRBJ1-1; TRBD1 agrees at 8 bases. J was trimmed by 2 bases and V by 5 bases; bases with no gene match: 10. This CDR3 is built from 16 residues. In germline, CDR1 is SGHTA, CDR2 FQGTGA. CDR3 in amino acids: CASSPSDRVGNTEAFF. The CDR3 DNA follows: TGTGCCAGCAGCCCATCGGACAGGGTTGGTAACACTGAAGCTTTCTTT.

This sequence joins TRBV4-2 and TRBJ1-2; D unclear. This CDR3 has 15 amino acids. The V gene lost 0 bases and the J gene lost 4 bases, with 12 bases spanning the gap. Germline assignment: CDR1 LGHNA and CDR2 YNFKEQ. The CDR3: CASSQEVRTSYGYTF. Written as DNA, the CDR3 is TGTGCCAGCAGCCAAGAAGTCAGGACGTCCTATGGCTACACCTTC.

V usage is TRBV2 and J usage is TRBJ1-4; tentatively, D is TRBD1 (6 bases). The V gene's germline CDR1 is SNHLY and CDR2 FYNNEI. The V end lost 4 bases, the J end lost 8 bases, and 14 bases lay between the germline ends. The CDR3 is made up of 14 amino acids. In DNA, the CDR3 is TGTGCCAGCAGTGGTAGTACAGGGTGGGAAAAACTGTTTTTT. Translated: CASSGSTGWEKLFF.

The rearrangement links TRBV4-3 to TRBJ2-1, with 8 bases lining up with TRBD1. CDR1 and CDR2 (germline): LGHNA, YSLEER. V was clipped by 0 bases and J by 7 bases; unmatched bases: 8. The CDR3 covers 16 residues. The CDR3 region has the DNA TGCGCCAGCAGCCAAGATTATCGGACAGGGCTGAATGAGCAGTTCTTC. Translating gives CASSQDYRTGLNEQFF.

V usage is TRBV21-1 and J usage is TRBJ1-5. TRBV21-1 is assigned pseudogene status. The CDR3 loop spans 14 amino acids. The CDR3 DNA is TGTGCCAGCAGCAAACACAGCGGGACTCAGCCCCAGCATTTT. Translating gives CASSKHSGTQPQHF.

V and J are TRBV15 and TRBJ2-1; 9 positions agree with TRBD2. This CDR3 comprises 15 residues. The trim removed 2 bases at V and 8 bases at J, leaving 7 bases unmatched. Germline CDR1 LNHNV, CDR2 YYDKDF (reference sequence). CDR3 amino acids: CATSRPGLASDEQFF. The CDR3 DNA follows: TGTGCCACCAGCAGACCGGGACTAGCTTCCGATGAGCAGTTCTTC.

The V gene is TRBV11-3, the J gene TRBJ2-3, with a tentative D call TRBD2 (6 bases). The CDR3 spans 20 residues. Per the germline V gene, CDR1 is SGHNT and CDR2 is YENEEA. The ends were cut back, 0 bases at V and 4 bases at J, with 26 bases in the middle. The CDR3 sequence: CASSLDNWGVTAKLADTQYF. CDR3 coding DNA: TGTGCCAGCAGCTTAGACAACTGGGGGGTGACAGCCAAGTTGGCAGATACGCAGTATTTT. Drawing the rest from reference TRBV11-3 and TRBJ2-3, the complete variable domain is EAGVVQSPRYKIIEKKQPVAFWCNPISGHNTLYWYLQNLGQGPELLIRYENEEAVDDSQLPKDRFSAERLKGVDSTLKIQPAELGDSAVYLCASSLDNWGVTAKLADTQYFGPGTRLTVL.

This chain joins TRBV4-1 and TRBJ1-3, with D hard to call. V lost 0 bases and J lost 0, with 6 bases in between. CDR1 is MGHRA and CDR2 is YSYEKL in the germline V gene. The CDR3 covers 15 residues. This CDR3 is CASSQDRVSGNTIYF. The DNA of the CDR3 is TGCGCCAGCAGCCAAGATCGGGTCTCTGGAAACACCATATATTTT.

V and J are TRBV7-2 and TRBJ2-2; unclear D gene. The germline V and J ends were trimmed by 1 base and 8 bases, with 14 bases remaining between them. This CDR3 is built from 15 residues. Germline CDR1 and CDR2: SGHTA and FQGNSA. The CDR3 sequence: CASSLGPSTVGELFF. CDR3 bases: TGTGCCAGCAGCTTAGGGCCGAGCACCGTGGGGGAGCTGTTTTTT.

This chain links TRBV11-3 with TRBJ2-5; D not certain. Germline CDR1 SGHNT, CDR2 YENEEA. Deletions cut 4 bases from V and 2 bases from J, with 14 bases between. The CDR3 sequence is 15 residues long. CDR3 amino acids: CASSYNFAPQETQYF. The CDR3, as DNA: TGTGCCAGCAGCTACAATTTTGCCCCTCAAGAGACCCAGTACTTC.

The chain carries TRBV5-1 and TRBJ2-3; 9 nucleotides line up with TRBD2. J lost 4 bases, V lost 6 bases, and 6 bases had no gene match. The germline V gene encodes CDR1 SGHRS and CDR2 YFSETQ. The CDR3 runs to 14 residues. The CDR3 region is CASMTAGGPDTQYF. The CDR3 DNA follows: TGCGCCAGCATGACGGCGGGAGGGCCAGATACGCAGTATTTT. The complete variable domain, with remaining parts taken from reference TRBV5-1 and TRBJ2-3, reads KAGVTQTPRYLIKTRGQQVTLSCSPISGHRSVSWYQQTPGQGLQFLFEYFSETQRNKGNFPGRFSGRQFSNSRSEMNVSTLELGDSALYLCASMTAGGPDTQYFGPGTRLTVL.

The chain recombines TRBV12-5 with TRBJ1-2; D is unclear. The V end was cut by 5 bases, the J end by 5 bases, with 18 bases between. The germline gives CDR1 LGHNT, CDR2 FRNRAP. The CDR3 is 15 amino acids. DNA of the CDR3: TGTGCTAGTGGTACGCGGCTTTCGGGGATTTATGGCTACACCTTC. Translating gives CASGTRLSGIYGYTF.

CDR3 residues: CASSPNRAFGYTF. DNA for the CDR3: TGCGCCAGCAGTCCTAACAGGGCTTTTGGCTACACCTTC. This rearrangement joins TRBV4-1 to TRBJ1-2; tentatively, D is TRBD1 (6 bases). Deletions cut 6 bases from V and 7 bases from J, with 15 bases between. This CDR3 is built from 13 residues. Germline V gene lookup returns CDR1 MGHRA and CDR2 YSYEKL.

The J gene is TRBJ2-2, the V gene TRBV5-6; a possible D gene is TRBD2 (6 bases). Germline V CDR1 and CDR2: SGHDT, YYEEEE. The CDR3 length is 15 residues. The V end lost 2 bases, the J end lost 4 bases, and 12 bases lay between the germline ends. CDR3 amino acids: CASSLGLAPTGELFF. In nucleotides, the CDR3 is TGTGCCAGCAGCTTAGGTCTAGCGCCCACCGGGGAGCTGTTTTTT.

The chain uses TRBV11-2 and TRBJ2-7; D may match TRBD1 or TRBD2 (6 bases each). Trimming removed 3 bases at V and 2 bases at J, with 14 bases between. Germline V gives CDR1 SGHAT, CDR2 FQNNGV. The CDR3 runs to 15 residues. The CDR3 loop reads CASSLGGSPTYEQYF. The CDR3 nucleotides are TGTGCCAGCAGCTTGGGGGGCTCTCCGACCTACGAGCAGTACTTC. The full variable domain, in which reference TRBV11-2 and TRBJ2-7 provide the parts outside the CDR3, is EAGVAQSPRYKIIEKRQSVAFWCNPISGHATLYWYQQILGQGPKLLIQFQNNGVVDDSQLPKDRFSAERLKGVDSTLKIQPAKLEDSAVYLCASSLGGSPTYEQYFGPGTRLTVT.

The gene calls are TRBV2 and TRBJ1-5; D is uncertain. V gave up 6 bases and J gave up 3 bases, with 3 bases separating them. Germline-derived CDR1 and CDR2 are SNHLY and FYNNEI. The length of the CDR3 is 11 residues. Written as DNA, the CDR3 is TGTGCCAGCAGGCACAATCAGCCCCAGCATTTT. Encoded protein: CASRHNQPQHF.

V usage is TRBV23-1 and J usage is TRBJ2-2; D not resolved. TRBV23-1 is marked as an open reading frame, function uncertain. V was clipped by 10 bases and J by 6 bases, with 12 bases between them. This CDR3 is built from 12 residues. The CDR3 coding sequence is TGCGCCATTACGTTCGGCCCCGGGGAGCTGTTTTTT. This gives the protein CAITFGPGELFF.

This sequence joins TRBV27 and TRBJ1-1, with 8 positions matching TRBD1. The CDR3 covers 15 residues. The V segment lost 7 bases and the J segment 5 bases; nucleotides outside the gene matches: 12. Per germline, CDR1 MNHEY and CDR2 SMNVEV (reference sequence). CDR3 in DNA: TGTGCCAGCACTCCACAGGGGGTTCCGGGGACTGAAGCTTTCTTT. Translating it yields CASTPQGVPGTEAFF.

This clone was observed once. The chain carries TRBV29-1 and TRBJ2-5, with TRBD1 as a possible D gene (6 bases). The CDR3 is made up of 14 amino acids. Trimming stripped 1 base from V and 5 bases from J, with 14 bases between. The V gene's germline CDR1 is SQVTM and CDR2 ANQGSEA. Here the CDR3 DNA reads TGCAGCGTTGAAGTGGCAGGGGTGGGGGAGACCCAGTACTTC. Encoded protein: CSVEVAGVGETQYF.

The V gene is TRBV7-9, the J gene TRBJ1-5; 7 positions match TRBD1. The germline V gene has CDR1 SEHNR and CDR2 FQNEAQ (reference sequence). The ends lost 3 bases at V and 3 bases at J; junction bases unmatched: 2. This CDR3 spans 14 amino acids. CDR3 nucleotides: TGTGCCAGCAGCTTCGGGACAGACAATCAGCCCCAGCATTTT. It is translated as CASSFGTDNQPQHF.

The rearrangement links TRBV30 to TRBJ1-5, with TRBD1 as a possible D gene (6 bases). V dropped 6 bases and J dropped 3 bases, with 12 bases sitting between them. This CDR3 contains 13 residues. The germline CDR1 and CDR2 sequences are GTSNPN and SVGIG (reference sequence). CDR3 amino acids: CACNTGTNQPQHF. Written as DNA, the CDR3 is TGTGCCTGTAATACAGGGACCAATCAGCCCCAGCATTTT.